This T cell receptor (beta chain) was identified during a study of T cells in localized non-small cell lung cancer. TCRdb's table, derived via immunoSEQ multiplex PCR, lists solely in-frame clones and lacks some. Of some 30,000 clones in the sample, approximately 91% were seen once. Germline loops: CDR1 MNHNY, CDR2 SVGAGI (reference sequence). The CDR3 spans 12 residues. V dropped 5 bases and J dropped 11 bases, with 15 bases sitting between them. This specimen consisted of peripheral blood, obtained before any cancer treatment. The clonotype comes from a female donor older than 55 with stage I lung adenocarcinoma. The V call is TRBV6-6, the J call TRBJ1-1; D is uncertain. The CDR3 DNA reads TGTGCCAGCAGTCCCTTGGAGGGCTGGGCTTTCTTT. It translates to CASSPLEGWAFF.